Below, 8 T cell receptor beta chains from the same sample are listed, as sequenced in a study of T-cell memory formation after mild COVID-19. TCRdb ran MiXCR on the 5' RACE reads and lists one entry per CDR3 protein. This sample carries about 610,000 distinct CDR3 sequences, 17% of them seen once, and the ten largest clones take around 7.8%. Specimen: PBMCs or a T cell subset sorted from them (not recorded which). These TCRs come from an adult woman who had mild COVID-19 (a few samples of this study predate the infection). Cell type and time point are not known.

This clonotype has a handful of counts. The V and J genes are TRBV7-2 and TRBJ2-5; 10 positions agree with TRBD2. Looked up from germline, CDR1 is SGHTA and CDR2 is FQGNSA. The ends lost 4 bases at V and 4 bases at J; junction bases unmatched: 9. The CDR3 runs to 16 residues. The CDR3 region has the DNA TGTGCCAGCAGCTCAGGGAAACTAGCGGGAAGAGAGACCCAGTACTTC. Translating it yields CASSSGKLAGRETQYF.

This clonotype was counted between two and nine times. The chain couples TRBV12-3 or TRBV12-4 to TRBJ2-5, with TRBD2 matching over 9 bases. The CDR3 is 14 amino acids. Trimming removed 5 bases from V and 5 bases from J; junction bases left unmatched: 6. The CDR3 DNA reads TGTGCCAGCAGTCGTCAAACTAGCGGGGAGACCCAGTACTTC. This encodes CASSRQTSGETQYF.

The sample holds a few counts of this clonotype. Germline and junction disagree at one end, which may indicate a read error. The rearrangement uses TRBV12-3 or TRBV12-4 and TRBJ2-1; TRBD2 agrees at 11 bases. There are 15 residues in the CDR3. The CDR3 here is CASRLAGGGGNEQFF. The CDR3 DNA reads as TGTGCCAGCAGATTAGCGGGAGGGGGGGGCAATGAGCAGTTCTTC.

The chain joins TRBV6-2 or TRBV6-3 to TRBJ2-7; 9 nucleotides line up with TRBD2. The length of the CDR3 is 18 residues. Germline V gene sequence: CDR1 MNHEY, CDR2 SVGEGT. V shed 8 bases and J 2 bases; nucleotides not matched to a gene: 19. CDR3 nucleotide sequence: TGTGCCAGCGGACAGAGACGAACCGGACTAGCGCTTACCTACGAGCAGTACTTC. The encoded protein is CASGQRRTGLALTYEQYF.

This chain's CDR3 is CSVDRNTEAFF. CDR3 sequence (DNA): TGCAGCGTTGACCGGAACACTGAAGCTTTCTTT. V and J are TRBV29-1 and TRBJ1-1; no clear D. This CDR3 is built from 11 residues. CDR1 is SQVTM, CDR2 ANQGSEA, per germline. With 3 bases removed from V and 1 base from J, the gap between germline ends came to 3 bases.

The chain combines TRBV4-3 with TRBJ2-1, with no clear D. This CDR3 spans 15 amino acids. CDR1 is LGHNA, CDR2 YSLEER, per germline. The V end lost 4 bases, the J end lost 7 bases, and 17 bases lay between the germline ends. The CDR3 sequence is CASSLLGSRRNEQFF. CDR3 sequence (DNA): TGCGCCAGCAGCCTCCTCGGTTCCAGGCGGAATGAGCAGTTCTTC.

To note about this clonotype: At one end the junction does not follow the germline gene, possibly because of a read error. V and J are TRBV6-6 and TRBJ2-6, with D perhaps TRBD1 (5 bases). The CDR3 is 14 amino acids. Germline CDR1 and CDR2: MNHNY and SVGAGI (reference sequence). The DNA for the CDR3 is TGTGCCAGCAGTTACTCTATTGGGGCCAAAGTCCTGACTTTC. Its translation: CASSYSIGAKVLTF.

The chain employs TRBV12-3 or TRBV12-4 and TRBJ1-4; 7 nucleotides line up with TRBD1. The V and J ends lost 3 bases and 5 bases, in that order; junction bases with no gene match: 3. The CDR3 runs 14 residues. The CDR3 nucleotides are TGTGCCAGCAGTTTCGCGACAGGGAATGAAAAACTGTTTTTT. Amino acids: CASSFATGNEKLFF.